Shown below are 4 T cell receptor beta chains from a single sample sequenced in a study of identical twins. TCRdb itself ran the 5' RACE reads through MiXCR, one entry per CDR3 protein. The sample holds some 270,000 distinct CDR3 sequences; around 8% are singletons and the top ten take around 3%. A further study also used this sample, focusing on yellow fever vaccine responses in identical twins.

The specimen was CD8+ T cells sorted from blood. The receptors come from a woman aged 18 to 35 in good health.

This clonotype has just a few counts. The chain links TRBV3-1 to TRBJ2-5; D not certain. Trimming took off 0 bases at V and 3 bases at J, with 11 bases between the two ends. From germline, CDR1 is LGHDT and CDR2 YNNKEL (reference sequence). This CDR3 spans 15 amino acids. The CDR3 protein is CASSQEGPRKETQYF. The CDR3 region has the DNA TGTGCCAGCAGCCAAGAAGGTCCACGGAAAGAGACCCAGTACTTC.

This chain joins TRBV7-8 and TRBJ2-7; 7 nucleotides match TRBD1. Per the germline V gene, CDR1 is SGHVS and CDR2 is FQNEAQ. V lost 5 bases to trimming and J lost 3 bases; unmatched junction nucleotides: 19. This CDR3 region has 18 residues. CDR3 residues: CASSGNPTLIRDSYEQYF. CDR3 sequence (DNA): TGTGCCAGCAGCGGAAACCCGACCCTCATCCGGGACAGCTACGAGCAGTACTTC. The variable domain in full, completed from reference TRBV7-8 and TRBJ2-7, reads GAGVSQSPRYKVAKRGQDVALRCDPISGHVSLFWYQQALGQGPEFLTYFQNEAQLDKSGLPSDRFFAERPEGSVSTLKIQRTQQEDSAVYLCASSGNPTLIRDSYEQYFGPGTRLTVT.

The chain is built from TRBV6-4 and TRBJ2-4, with 7 bases identical to TRBD1. CDR3 length equals 14 residues. Germline trimming cut 4 bases from V and 7 bases from J; bases unmatched to any gene: 7. Germline CDR1 and CDR2: MRHNA and SNTAGT. The CDR3, as DNA: TGTGCCAGCAGTGCCCAAGGGGGCGGGAACATTCAGTACTTC. Protein sequence: CASSAQGGGNIQYF.

The chain recombines TRBV30 with TRBJ1-1; D remains ambiguous. The germline CDR1 and CDR2 sequences are GTSNPN and SVGIG (reference sequence). The CDR3 is made up of 10 amino acids. For the CDR3, the DNA is TGTGCGTCGTTTTACACTGAAGCTTTCTTT. Translating it yields CASFYTEAFF.